This T cell receptor (beta chain) was recovered during a study of Graves' ophthalmopathy and Graves' hyperthyroidism (dated by TCRdb to the late 2010s). Notes on the research overall: Peripheral blood was collected before any treatment was given, at the time of initial diagnosis. To tell Graves' ophthalmopathy apart from Graves' hyperthyroidism, and to predict which patients would progress to ophthalmopathy, the study relied on TCR beta repertoire signatures. In total, 135 blood samples were TCR-sequenced: under 45 ophthalmopathy, under 85 hyperthyroidism and some 17 hyperthyroidism-to-ophthalmopathy patients. A discovery set of 95 to 100 patients (around 45 ophthalmopathy, under 65 stable hyperthyroidism) was enrolled to explore V-J signatures distinguishing ophthalmopathy from hyperthyroidism. The independent validation cohort included about 19 hyperthyroidism patients plus 17 patients who later progressed from hyperthyroidism to ophthalmopathy. In five or six hyperthyroidism patients, the T-cell repertoire of thyroid tissue was compared with the T-cell repertoire of blood. Once sampling was done, hyperthyroidism patients were given methimazole at a starting dose of 30 mg daily, while ophthalmopathy patients were given high-dose intravenous methylprednisolone. The 95 to 100 discovery patients were randomly divided into training and test sets at a 7:3 ratio.

For repertoire sequencing, the TCR beta CDR3 regions were amplified from RNA transcripts. The first round of RT-PCR was done with HTBI primers and the Qiagen OneStep RT-PCR kit, and was followed by a second round of multiplex PCR, then size selection and purification. Sequencing of the libraries was carried out on an Illumina HiSeq2000 in paired-end mode with 100 bp reads. The paper's data handling went like this. Reads were processed with SOAPnuke, discarding reads with adapters, uncalled bases, mean Phred below 15, or no exact constant-primer or identifier match. COPE v1.2.5 was used to merge the high-quality paired reads. Clonotypes were defined as unique nucleotide sequences and were aligned to IMGT TRB V, D and J references using MiTCR v1.1. Analysis was restricted to V-J combinations with a frequency above 0.0001, which covered approximately 99% of repertoires. A TCR clonal expansion and chaos score per V-J combination was defined as the ratio of F50 clonal expansion to chaos observed in the TCRdist matrix. Welch's t-statistics and random forest were used to reduce the features to some 13 V-J combinations, which were then used as input to a naive Bayes classifier. The similarity between thyroid and blood repertoires was quantified using the Morisita-Horn index. TCRdb passed the public sequencing reads through fastp at Q25 and MiXCR, retaining productive beta sequences. Every CDR3 protein is listed once, alongside the most common genes and DNA of its rows. The authors' filters were not applied to this entry. The sample data list some 170,000 distinct CDR3 sequences, and roughly 36% of these were observed just once. The ten largest account for over 7% of the sample.

What the research found in general, with its limitations: Sample size was not predetermined statistically, and investigators were not blinded to group allocation. Most expanded thyroid clonotypes with a frequency above 0.001 also appeared in blood, which suggests that blood repertoires may reflect the immune response in the thyroid. In validation, the model predicted ophthalmopathy progression with 55% to 71% sensitivity and roughly 78% specificity; roughly 11 predicted patients were CT-confirmed with GO in a median of approximately six months. Ophthalmopathy was separated from stable hyperthyroidism by the 13-signature model with 87.88% sensitivity and just under 84% specificity in cross-validation and with 80%/75% in the test set.

The ophthalmopathy patients had moderately to severely active disease, with a Clinical Activity Score of 3 or higher, a NOSPECS grade of 4 or higher, and a disease duration of less than 3 months. Patients with other autoimmune diseases, uncontrolled infections, pregnancy or lactation were excluded from the study. Clinical symptoms, serum thyroxine, TRAb, thyroid ultrasound and orbital computed tomography were used for diagnosis. PBMCs were isolated from around 10 ml of fresh peripheral blood by Ficoll-Paque density gradient centrifugation. Total RNA was extracted with Trizol reagent and quality-checked on an Agilent 2100 Bioanalyzer. The CDR3 spans 15 residues, from the cysteine through the phenylalanine. Only the CDR3 DNA is retained, 45 bases long and in frame from the first base. V is pruned by 3 bases and J by 7 bases, leaving 7 bases of the junction without a gene match. Notes on this clonotype: The specificity of this receptor is unknown. No per-base quality is available; no much larger clone lies one base away.

The sequence was obtained from a young man with Graves' ophthalmopathy. Donor details come from another sample of the same person, matched by shared clones. Rearrangement joined TRBV12-3 or TRBV12-4 to TRBJ2-2; 8 central bases correspond to TRBD2. The specimen was peripheral blood. CDR3 sequence: CASSFVGRAVGELFF. The sequenced DNA: TGTGCCAGCAGTTTTGTCGGGAGGGCGGTCGGGGAGCTGTTTTTT.